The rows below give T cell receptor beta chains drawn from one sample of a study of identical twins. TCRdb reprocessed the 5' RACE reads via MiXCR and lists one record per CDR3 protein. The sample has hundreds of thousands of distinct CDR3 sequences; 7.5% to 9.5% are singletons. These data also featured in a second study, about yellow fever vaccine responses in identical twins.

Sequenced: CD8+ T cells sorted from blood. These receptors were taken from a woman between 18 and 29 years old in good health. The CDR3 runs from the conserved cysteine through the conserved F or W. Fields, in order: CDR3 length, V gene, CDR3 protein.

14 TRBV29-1 CSVELDRERETQYF
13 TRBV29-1 CSADGGAATEAFF
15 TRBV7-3 CASSLVGGLAGELFF
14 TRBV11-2 CASSPLGSQETQYF
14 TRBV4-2 CASSHQDSEYEQYF
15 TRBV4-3 CASSQDSVGDYEQYF
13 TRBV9 CASSAPAGDTQYF
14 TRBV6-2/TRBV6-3 CASSFEGGPHEQFF
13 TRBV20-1 CSAETSVTDTQYF
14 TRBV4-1 CASSQDALPGELFF
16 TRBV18 CASSPREGEPYNEQFF
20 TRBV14 CASSQVPEPVTGSGANVLTF
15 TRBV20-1 CSAPRVAGGSYEQYF
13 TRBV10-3 CAISEVGANEQFF
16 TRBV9 CASSTRGTGASSPLHF
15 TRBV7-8 CASSPGAGAFYEQYF
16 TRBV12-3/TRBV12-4 CASSFWDLSYQETQYF